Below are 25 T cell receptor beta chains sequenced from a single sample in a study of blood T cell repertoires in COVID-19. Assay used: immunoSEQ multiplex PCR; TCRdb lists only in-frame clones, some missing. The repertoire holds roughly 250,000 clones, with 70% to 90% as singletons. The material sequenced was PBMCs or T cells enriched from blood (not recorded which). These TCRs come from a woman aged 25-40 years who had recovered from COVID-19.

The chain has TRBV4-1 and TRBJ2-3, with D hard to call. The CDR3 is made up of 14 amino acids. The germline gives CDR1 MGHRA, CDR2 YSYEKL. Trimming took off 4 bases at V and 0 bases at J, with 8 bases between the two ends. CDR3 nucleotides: TGCGCCAGCAGCCCCGGCGGTAGCACAGATACGCAGTATTTT. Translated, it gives CASSPGGSTDTQYF.

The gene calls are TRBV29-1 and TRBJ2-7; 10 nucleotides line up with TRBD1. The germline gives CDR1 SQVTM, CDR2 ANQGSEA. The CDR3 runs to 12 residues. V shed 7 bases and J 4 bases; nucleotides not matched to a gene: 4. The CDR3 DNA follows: TGCAGCGAAGACAGGGGGCAATACGAGCAGTACTTC. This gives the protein CSEDRGQYEQYF.

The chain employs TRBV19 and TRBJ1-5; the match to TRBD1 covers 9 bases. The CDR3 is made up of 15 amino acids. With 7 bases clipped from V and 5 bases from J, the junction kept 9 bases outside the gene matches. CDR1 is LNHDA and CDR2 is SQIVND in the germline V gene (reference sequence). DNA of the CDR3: TGTGCCAGTAAGTGGAGGACAGGGGACTATCAGCCCCAGCATTTT. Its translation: CASKWRTGDYQPQHF.

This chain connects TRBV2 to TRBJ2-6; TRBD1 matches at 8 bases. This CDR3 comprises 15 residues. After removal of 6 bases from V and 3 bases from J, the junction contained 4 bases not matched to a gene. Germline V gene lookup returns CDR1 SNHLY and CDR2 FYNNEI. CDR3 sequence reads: CASSAQGVGANVLTF. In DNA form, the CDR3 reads TGTGCCAGCAGCGCACAGGGGGTTGGGGCCAACGTCCTGACTTTC.

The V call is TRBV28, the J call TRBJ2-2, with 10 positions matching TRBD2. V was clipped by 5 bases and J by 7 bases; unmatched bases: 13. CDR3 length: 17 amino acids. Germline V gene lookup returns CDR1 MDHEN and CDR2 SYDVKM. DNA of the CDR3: TGTGCCAGCAGTCCCCCTCTAAGCGGGAGGGCCGTCGGGGAGCTGTTTTTT. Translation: CASSPPLSGRAVGELFF.

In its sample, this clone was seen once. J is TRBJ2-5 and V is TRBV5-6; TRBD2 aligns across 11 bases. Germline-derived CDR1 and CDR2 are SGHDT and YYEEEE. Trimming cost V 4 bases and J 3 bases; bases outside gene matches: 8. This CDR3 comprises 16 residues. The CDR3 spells CASSRLGGLAEETQYF. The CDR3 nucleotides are TGTGCCAGCAGCCGCCTTGGGGGACTAGCGGAAGAGACCCAGTACTTC.

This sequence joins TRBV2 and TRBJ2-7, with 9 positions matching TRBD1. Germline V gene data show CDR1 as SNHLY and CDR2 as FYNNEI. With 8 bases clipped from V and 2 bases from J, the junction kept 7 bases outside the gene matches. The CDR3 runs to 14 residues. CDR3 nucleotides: TGTGCCAGCGGAGGACAGGGGCGAACCTACGAGCAGTACTTC. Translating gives CASGGQGRTYEQYF.

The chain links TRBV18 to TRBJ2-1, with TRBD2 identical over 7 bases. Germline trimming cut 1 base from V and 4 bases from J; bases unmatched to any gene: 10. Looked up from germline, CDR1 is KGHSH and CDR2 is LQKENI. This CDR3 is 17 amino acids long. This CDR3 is CASSPQSGAPMYNEQFF. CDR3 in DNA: TGTGCCAGCTCACCACAGAGCGGGGCTCCCATGTACAATGAGCAGTTCTTC.

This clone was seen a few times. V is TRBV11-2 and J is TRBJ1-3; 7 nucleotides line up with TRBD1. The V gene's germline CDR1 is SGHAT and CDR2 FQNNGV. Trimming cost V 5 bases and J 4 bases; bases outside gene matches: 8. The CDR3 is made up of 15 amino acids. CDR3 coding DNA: TGTGCCAGCAGCCCCGACAGGGCAAGGGGAAACACCATATATTTT. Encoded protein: CASSPDRARGNTIYF.

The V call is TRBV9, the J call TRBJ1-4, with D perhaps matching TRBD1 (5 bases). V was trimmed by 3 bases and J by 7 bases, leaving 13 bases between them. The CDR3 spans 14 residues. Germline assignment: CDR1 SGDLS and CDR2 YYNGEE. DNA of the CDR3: TGTGCCAGCAGCGACGGGACTCTGGGTGAAAAACTGTTTTTT. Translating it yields CASSDGTLGEKLFF.

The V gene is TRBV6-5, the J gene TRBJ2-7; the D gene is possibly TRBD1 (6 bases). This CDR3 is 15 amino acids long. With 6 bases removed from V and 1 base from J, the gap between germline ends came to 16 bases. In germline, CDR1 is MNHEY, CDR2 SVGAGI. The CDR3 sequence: CASSQGSSTSYEQYF. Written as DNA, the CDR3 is TGTGCCAGCAGCCAGGGGAGTAGTACGTCCTACGAGCAGTACTTC.

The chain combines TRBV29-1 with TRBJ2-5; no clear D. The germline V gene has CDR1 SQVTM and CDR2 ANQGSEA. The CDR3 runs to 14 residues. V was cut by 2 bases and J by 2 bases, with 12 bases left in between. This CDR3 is CSVEKVAWQETQYF. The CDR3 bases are TGCAGCGTTGAAAAAGTAGCCTGGCAAGAGACCCAGTACTTC.

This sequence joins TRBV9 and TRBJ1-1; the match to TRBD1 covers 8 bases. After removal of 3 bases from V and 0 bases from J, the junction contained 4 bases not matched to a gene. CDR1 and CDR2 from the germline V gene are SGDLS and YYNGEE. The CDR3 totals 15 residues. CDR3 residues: CASSGDRGLNTEAFF. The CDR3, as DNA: TGTGCCAGCAGCGGTGACAGGGGTTTGAACACTGAAGCTTTCTTT.

In DNA form, the CDR3 reads TGTGCCAGCAGTGCGCAACTAGCGGGAGTAGTAGATACGCAGTATTTT. Translating gives CASSAQLAGVVDTQYF. This chain connects TRBV6-1 to TRBJ2-3, with 11 bases matching TRBD2. CDR3 length: 16 residues. With 4 bases clipped from V and 5 bases from J, the junction kept 8 bases outside the gene matches. The germline gives CDR1 MNHNS, CDR2 SASEGT.

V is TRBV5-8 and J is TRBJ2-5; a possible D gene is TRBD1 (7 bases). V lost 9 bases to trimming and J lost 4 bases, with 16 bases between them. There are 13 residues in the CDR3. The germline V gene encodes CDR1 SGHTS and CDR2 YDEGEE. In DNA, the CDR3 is TGTGCCACCAACAGGGGACTTGGAGAGACCCAGTACTTC. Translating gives CATNRGLGETQYF.

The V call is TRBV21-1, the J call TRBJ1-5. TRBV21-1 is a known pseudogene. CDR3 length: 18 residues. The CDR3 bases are TGTGCCAGCACACCAACTCCGGCTTCTGGCGGGTACAATCAGCCCCAGCATTTT. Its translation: CASTPTPASGGYNQPQHF.

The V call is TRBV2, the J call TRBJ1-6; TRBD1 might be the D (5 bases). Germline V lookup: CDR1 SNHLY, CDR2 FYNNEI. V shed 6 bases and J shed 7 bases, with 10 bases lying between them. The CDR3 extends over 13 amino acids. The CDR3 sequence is CASSGGVNSPLHF. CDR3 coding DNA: TGTGCCAGCAGCGGGGGGGTCAATTCACCCCTCCACTTT. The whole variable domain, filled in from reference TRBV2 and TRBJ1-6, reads EPEVTQTPSHQVTQMGQEVILRCVPISNHLYFYWYRQILGQKVEFLVSFYNNEISEKSEIFDDQFSVERPDGSNFTLKIRSTKLEDSAMYFCASSGGVNSPLHFGNGTRLTVT.

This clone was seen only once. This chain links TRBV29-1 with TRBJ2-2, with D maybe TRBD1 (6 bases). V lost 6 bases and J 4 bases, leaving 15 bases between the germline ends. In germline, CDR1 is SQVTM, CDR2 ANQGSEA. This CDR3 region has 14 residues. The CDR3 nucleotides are TGCAGCGTGCCCCCGACAGGCAGCACCGGGGAGCTGTTTTTT. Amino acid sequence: CSVPPTGSTGELFF.

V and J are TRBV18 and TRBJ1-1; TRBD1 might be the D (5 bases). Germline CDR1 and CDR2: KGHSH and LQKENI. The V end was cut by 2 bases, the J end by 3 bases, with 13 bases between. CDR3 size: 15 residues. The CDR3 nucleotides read TGTGCCAGCTCACCAGCCAGCGGGGGGTACACTGAAGCTTTCTTT. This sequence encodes CASSPASGGYTEAFF. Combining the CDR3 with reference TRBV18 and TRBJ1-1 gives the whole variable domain NAGVMQNPRHLVRRRGQEARLRCSPMKGHSHVYWYRQLPEEGLKFMVYLQKENIIDESGMPKERFSAEFPKEGPSILRIQQVVRGDSAAYFCASSPASGGYTEAFFGQGTRLTVV.

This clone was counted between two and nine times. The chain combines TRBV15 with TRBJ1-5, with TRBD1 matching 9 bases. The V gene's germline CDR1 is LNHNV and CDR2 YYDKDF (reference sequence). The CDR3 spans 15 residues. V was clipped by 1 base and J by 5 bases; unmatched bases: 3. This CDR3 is CATSRADRGYQPQHF. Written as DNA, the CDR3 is TGTGCCACCAGCAGAGCCGACAGGGGGTATCAGCCCCAGCATTTT.

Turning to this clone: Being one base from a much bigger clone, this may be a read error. Here the CDR3 DNA reads TGTGCCAGCAGTACCGGGACAGGGGCCTACGAGCAGTACTTC. It translates to CASSTGTGAYEQYF. The V call is TRBV21-1, the J call TRBJ2-7; TRBD1 is the table's D call and was not checked against the DNA. TRBV21-1 is a documented pseudogene. The CDR3 totals 14 residues.

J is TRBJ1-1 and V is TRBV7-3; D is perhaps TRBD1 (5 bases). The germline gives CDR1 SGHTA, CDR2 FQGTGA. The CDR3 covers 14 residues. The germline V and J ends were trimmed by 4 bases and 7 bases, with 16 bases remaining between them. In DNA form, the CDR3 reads TGTGCCAGCAGCTCAAAGTTCACCGGGGGTGAAGCTTTCTTT. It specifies CASSSKFTGGEAFF.

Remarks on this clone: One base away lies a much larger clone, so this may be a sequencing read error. The CDR3 protein is CVSTFGGRNTEAFF. CDR3 sequence (DNA): TGTGTCAGCACCTTCGGGGGGCGGAACACTGAAGCTTTCTTT. This chain links TRBV6-5 with TRBJ1-1, with D maybe TRBD1 (6 bases). Germline V gene sequence: CDR1 MNHEY, CDR2 SVGAGI. The CDR3 is made up of 14 amino acids.

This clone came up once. The CDR3 region is CASSRPGTGGIYEQYF. CDR3 bases: TGTGCCAGCAGTCGGCCCGGGACAGGGGGTATCTACGAGCAGTACTTC. The V call is TRBV5-6, the J call TRBJ2-7; TRBD1 matches 11 bases. After removal of 5 bases from V and 3 bases from J, the junction contained 10 bases not matched to a gene. This CDR3 has 16 residues. Germline CDR1 and CDR2: SGHDT and YYEEEE.

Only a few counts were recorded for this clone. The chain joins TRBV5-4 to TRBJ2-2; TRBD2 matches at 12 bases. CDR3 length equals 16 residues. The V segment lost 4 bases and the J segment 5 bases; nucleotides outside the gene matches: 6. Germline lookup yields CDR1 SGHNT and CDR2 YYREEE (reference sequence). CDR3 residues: CASSPPGLAGTGELFF. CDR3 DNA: TGTGCCAGCAGCCCCCCCGGACTAGCGGGGACCGGGGAGCTGTTTTTT.